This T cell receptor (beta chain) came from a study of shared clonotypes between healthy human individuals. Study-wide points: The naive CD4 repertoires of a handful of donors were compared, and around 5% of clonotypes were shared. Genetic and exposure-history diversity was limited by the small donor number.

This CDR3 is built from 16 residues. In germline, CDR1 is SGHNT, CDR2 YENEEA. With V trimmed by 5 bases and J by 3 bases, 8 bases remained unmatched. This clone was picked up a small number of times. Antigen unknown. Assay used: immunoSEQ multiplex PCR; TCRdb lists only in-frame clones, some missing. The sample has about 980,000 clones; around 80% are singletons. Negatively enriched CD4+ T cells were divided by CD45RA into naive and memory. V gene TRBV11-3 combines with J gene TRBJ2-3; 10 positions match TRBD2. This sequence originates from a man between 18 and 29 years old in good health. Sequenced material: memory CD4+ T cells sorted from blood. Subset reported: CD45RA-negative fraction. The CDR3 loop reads CASSPRSGGPTDTQYF. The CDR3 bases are TGTGCCAGCAGCCCCCGTAGCGGGGGGCCGACAGATACGCAGTATTTT.